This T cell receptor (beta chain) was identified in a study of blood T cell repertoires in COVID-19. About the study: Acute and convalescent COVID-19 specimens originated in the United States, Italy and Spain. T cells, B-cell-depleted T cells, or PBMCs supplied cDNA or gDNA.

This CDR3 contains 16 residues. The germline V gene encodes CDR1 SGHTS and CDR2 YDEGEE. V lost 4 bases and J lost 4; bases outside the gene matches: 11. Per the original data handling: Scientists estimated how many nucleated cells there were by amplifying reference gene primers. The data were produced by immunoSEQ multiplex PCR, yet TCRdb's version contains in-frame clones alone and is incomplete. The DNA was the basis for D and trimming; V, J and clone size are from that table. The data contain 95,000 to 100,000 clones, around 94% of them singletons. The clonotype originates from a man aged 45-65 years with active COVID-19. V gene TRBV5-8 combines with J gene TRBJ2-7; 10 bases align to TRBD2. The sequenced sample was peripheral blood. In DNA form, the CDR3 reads TGTGCCAGCAGCCTTGTGGAAGGACTAGCGGTTTACGAGCAGTACTTC. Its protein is CASSLVEGLAVYEQYF.